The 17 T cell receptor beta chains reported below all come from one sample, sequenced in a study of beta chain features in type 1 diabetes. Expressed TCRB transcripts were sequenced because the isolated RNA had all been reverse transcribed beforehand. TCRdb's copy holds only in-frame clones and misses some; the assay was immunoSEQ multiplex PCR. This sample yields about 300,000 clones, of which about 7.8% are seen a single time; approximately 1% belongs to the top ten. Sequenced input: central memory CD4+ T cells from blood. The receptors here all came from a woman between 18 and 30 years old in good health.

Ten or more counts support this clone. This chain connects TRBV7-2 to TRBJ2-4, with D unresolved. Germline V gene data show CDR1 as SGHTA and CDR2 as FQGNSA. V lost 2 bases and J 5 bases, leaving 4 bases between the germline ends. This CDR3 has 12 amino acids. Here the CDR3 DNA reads TGTGCCAGCAGCTTATACGAAAACATTCAGTACTTC. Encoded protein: CASSLYENIQYF.

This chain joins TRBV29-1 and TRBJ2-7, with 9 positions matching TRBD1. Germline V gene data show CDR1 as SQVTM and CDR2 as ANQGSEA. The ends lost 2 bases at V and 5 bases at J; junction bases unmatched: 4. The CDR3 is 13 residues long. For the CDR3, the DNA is TGCAGCGTTGAAAACAGGGGGCTTGACGAGCAGTACTTC. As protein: CSVENRGLDEQYF.

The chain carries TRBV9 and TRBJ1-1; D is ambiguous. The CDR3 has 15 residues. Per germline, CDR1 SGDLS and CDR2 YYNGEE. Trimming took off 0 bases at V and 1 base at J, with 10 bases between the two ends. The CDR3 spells CASSVDPGSNTEAFF. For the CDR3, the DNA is TGTGCCAGCAGCGTAGATCCAGGATCGAACACTGAAGCTTTCTTT.

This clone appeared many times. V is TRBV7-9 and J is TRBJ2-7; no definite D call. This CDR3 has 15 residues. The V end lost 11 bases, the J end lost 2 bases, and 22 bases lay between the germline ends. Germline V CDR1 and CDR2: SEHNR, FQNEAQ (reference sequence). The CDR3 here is CAETPQESWAYEQYF. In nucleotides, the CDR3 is TGTGCCGAAACTCCCCAGGAGTCATGGGCCTACGAGCAGTACTTC.

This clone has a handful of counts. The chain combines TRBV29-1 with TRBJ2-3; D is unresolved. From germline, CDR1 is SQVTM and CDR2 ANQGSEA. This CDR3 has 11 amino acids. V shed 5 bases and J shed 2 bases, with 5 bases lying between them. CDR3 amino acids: CSVLTTDTQYF. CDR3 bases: TGCAGCGTTTTAACCACAGATACGCAGTATTTT.

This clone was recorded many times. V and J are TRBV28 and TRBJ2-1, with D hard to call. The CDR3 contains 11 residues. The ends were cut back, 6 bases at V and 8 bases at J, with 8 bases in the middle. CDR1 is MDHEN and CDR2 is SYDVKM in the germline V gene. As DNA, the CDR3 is TGTGCCAGCAGGGTGGTTGATGAGCAGTTCTTC. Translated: CASRVVDEQFF. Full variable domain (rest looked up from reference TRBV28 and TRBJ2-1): DVKVTQSSRYLVKRTGEKVFLECVQDMDHENMFWYRQDPGLGLRLIYFSYDVKMKEKGDIPEGYSVSREKKERFSLILESASTNQTSMYLCASRVVDEQFFGPGTRLTVL.

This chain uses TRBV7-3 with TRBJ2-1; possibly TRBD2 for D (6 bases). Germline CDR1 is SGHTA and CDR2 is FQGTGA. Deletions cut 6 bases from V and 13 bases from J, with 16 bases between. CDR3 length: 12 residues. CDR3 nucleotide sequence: TGTGCCAGCAGTTTACGGCCGGGACTTCAGTTCTTC. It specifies CASSLRPGLQFF. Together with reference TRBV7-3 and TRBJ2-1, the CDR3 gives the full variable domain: GAGVSQTPSNKVTEKGKYVELRCDPISGHTALYWYRQSLGQGPEFLIYFQGTGAADDSGLPNDRFFAVRPEGSVSTLKIQRTERGDSAVYLCASSLRPGLQFFGPGTRLTVL.

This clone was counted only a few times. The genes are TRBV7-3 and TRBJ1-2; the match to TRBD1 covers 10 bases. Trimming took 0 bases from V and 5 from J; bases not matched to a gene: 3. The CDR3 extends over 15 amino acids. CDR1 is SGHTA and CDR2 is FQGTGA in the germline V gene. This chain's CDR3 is CASSLTAGQGYGYTF. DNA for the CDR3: TGTGCCAGCAGCTTAACCGCGGGACAGGGGTATGGCTACACCTTC.

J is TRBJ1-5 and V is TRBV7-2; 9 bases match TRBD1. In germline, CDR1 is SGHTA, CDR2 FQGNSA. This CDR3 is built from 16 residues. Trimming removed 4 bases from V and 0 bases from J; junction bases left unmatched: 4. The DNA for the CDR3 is TGTGCCAGCAGCTCTCGGACAGGGGTTAGCAATCAGCCCCAGCATTTT. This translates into CASSSRTGVSNQPQHF.

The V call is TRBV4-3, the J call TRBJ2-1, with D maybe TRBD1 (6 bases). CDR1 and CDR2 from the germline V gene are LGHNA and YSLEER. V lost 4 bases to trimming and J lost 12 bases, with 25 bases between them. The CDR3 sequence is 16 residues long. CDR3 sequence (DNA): TGCGCCAGCAGCCCGTACCAACAGGGAAGAGACGTGGGGCAGTTCTTC. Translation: CASSPYQQGRDVGQFF.

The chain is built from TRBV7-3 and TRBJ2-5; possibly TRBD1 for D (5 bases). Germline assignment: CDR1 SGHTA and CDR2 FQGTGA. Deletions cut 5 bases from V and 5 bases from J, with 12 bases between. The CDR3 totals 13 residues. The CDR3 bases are TGTGCCAGCAGCCCAGGGTTCCGCGAGACCCAGTACTTC. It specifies CASSPGFRETQYF.

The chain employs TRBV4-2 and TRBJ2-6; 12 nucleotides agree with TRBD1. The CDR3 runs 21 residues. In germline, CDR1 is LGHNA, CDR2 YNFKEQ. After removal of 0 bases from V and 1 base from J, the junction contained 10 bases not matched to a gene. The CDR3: CASSQEGGTGGLRSGANVLTF. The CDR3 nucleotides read TGTGCCAGCAGCCAAGAAGGTGGGACAGGGGGCCTCAGGTCTGGGGCCAACGTCCTGACTTTC.

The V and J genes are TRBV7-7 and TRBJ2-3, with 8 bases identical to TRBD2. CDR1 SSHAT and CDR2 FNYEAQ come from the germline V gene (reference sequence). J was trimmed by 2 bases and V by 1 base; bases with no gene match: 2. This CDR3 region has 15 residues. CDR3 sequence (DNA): TGTGCCAGCAGCTTAGGCGGGGGGACCACAGATACGCAGTATTTT. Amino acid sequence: CASSLGGGTTDTQYF.

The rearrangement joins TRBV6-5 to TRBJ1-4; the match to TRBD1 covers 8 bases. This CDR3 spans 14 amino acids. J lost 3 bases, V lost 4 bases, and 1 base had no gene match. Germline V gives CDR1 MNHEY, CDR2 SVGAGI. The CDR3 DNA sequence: TGTGCCAGCAGTTGGGGACAGGCTAATGAAAAACTGTTTTTT. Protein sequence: CASSWGQANEKLFF.

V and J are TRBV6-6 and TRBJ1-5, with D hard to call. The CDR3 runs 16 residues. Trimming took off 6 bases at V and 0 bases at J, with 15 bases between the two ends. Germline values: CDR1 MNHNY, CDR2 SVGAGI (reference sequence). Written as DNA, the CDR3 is TGTGCCAGCAGCCCACAAAGGGTCTATAGCAATCAGCCCCAGCATTTT. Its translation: CASSPQRVYSNQPQHF.

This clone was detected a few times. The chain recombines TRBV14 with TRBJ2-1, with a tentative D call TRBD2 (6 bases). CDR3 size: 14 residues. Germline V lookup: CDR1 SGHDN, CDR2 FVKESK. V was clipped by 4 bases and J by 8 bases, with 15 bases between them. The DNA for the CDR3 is TGTGCCAGCAGCCTCCGGGGGTTGAGCGATGAGCAGTTCTTC. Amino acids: CASSLRGLSDEQFF. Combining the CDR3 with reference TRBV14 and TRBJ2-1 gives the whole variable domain EAGVTQFPSHSVIEKGQTVTLRCDPISGHDNLYWYRRVMGKEIKFLLHFVKESKQDESGMPNNRFLAERTGGTYSTLKVQPAELEDSGVYFCASSLRGLSDEQFFGPGTRLTVL.

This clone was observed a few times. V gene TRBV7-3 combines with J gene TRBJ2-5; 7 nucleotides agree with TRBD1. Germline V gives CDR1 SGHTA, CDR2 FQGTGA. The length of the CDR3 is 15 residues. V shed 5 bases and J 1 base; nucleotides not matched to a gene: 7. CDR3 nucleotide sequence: TGTGCCAGCAGCCTAGGGGGCGCGGGCCAAGAGACCCAGTACTTC. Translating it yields CASSLGGAGQETQYF.